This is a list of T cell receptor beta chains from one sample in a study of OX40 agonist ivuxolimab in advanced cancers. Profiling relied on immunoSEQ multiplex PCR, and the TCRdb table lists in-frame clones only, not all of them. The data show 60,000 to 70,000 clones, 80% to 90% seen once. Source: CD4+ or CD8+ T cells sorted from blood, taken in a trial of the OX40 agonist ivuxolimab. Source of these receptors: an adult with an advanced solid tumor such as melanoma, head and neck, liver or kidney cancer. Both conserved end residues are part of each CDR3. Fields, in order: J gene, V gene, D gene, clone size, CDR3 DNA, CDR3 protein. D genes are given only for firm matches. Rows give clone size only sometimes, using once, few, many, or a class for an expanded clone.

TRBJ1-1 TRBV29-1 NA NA TGCAGCGTTGAAGATCTCCACCAAGCTTTCTTT CSVEDLHQAFF
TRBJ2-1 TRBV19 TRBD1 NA TGTGCCAGTAGTAGGACAGGGGTCAACAATGAGCAGTTCTTC CASSRTGVNNEQFF
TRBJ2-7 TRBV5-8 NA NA TGTGCCAGCAGCTTGGTTGCCGGGAAGCAGTACTTC CASSLVAGKQYF
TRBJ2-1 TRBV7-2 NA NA TGTGCCAGCAGCTTAAATTCCGGATCGGAGTCGGCGCAGTTCTTC CASSLNSGSESAQFF
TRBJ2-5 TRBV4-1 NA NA TGCGCCAGCAGCCAAGATCGAGCATCCGATCAAGAGACCCAGTACTTC CASSQDRASDQETQYF
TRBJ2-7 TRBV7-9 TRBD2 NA TGTGCCAGCAGCGCCCGGGAGCGGGGAACCTACGAGCAGTACTTC CASSARERGTYEQYF
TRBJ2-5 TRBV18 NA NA TGTGCCAGCTCACCTTTCGCCACATTAGAGGGAGAGACCCAGTACTTC CASSPFATLEGETQYF
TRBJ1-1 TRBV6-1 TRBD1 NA TGTGCCAGCAGTGAAGGGACAGGGGGACGGACTGAAGCTTTCTTT CASSEGTGGRTEAFF
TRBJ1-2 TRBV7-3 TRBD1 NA TGTGCCAGCAGCACCTCGGGACAGGGATATGGCTACACCTTC CASSTSGQGYGYTF
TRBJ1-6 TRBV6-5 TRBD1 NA TGTGCCAGCGGATCGACAGGGGGTTATAATTCACCCCTCCACTTT CASGSTGGYNSPLHF
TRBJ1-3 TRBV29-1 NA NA TGCAGCGTTGAATGGGACTCTGGAAACACCATATATTTT CSVEWDSGNTIYF
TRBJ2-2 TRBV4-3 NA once TGCGCCAGCAGCCAACCCCTCAGGGGCTCGAACACCGGGGAGCTGTTTTTT CASSQPLRGSNTGELFF
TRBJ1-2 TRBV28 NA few TGTGCCAGCAGAGCTTCCTACGGCAGGCCTGGCTACACCTTC CASRASYGRPGYTF
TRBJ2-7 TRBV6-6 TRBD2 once TGTGCCAGCAGCCACGGACTAGCGGGAGAGAACGAGCAGTACTTC CASSHGLAGENEQYF
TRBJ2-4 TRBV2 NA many TGTGCCAGCAGTGAAACGGGGGCCCTAGCCAAAAACATTCAGTACTTC CASSETGALAKNIQYF
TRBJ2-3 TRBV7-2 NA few TGTGCCAGCAGCCTACGACATACGCAGTATTTT CASSLRHTQYF
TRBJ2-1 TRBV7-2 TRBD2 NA TGTGCCAGCCGCCAACGGGAGGGCCCCTACAATGAGCAGTTCTTC CASRQREGPYNEQFF
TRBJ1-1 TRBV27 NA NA TGTGCCAGCAGTTTGAGTACCCTGAACACTGAAGCTTTCTTT CASSLSTLNTEAFF
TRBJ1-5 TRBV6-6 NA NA TGTGCCAGCAGTTACGTCGGGAATCAGCCCCAGCATTTT CASSYVGNQPQHF
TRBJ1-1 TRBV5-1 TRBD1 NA TGCGCCAGCAGCTTCCTTGACAGGGAGAACACTGAAGCTTTCTTT CASSFLDRENTEAFF
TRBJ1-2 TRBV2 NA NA TGTGCCAGCAGTGAAAATTTTGGGAGCCTCTATGGCTACACCTTC CASSENFGSLYGYTF
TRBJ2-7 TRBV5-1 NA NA TGCGCCAGCAGCTTGGGGGGCCAGGGTTGGGACTCCTACGAGCAGTACTTC CASSLGGQGWDSYEQYF
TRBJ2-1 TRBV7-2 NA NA TGTGCCAGCAGCTTACTGGGTAACGGGCTCAATGAGCAGTTCTTC CASSLLGNGLNEQFF
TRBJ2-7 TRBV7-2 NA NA TGTGCCTGCACCCAGGGACTTTCATCCGAGCAGTACTTC CACTQGLSSEQYF
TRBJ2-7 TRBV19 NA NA TGTGCCAGTAGTCCCAGAGTCCGGGGCGAGCAGTACTTC CASSPRVRGEQYF
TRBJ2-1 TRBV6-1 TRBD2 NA TGTGCCAGCAGTGAAGTACCTAGCGGGAGAGTTGGTGAGCAGTTCTTC CASSEVPSGRVGEQFF
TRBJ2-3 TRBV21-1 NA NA TGTGCCAGCAGCAGATCCCCGGACAGGGGAAGCACAGATACGCAGTATTTT CASSRSPDRGSTDTQYF
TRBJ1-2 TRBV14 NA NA TGTGCCAGCAGCCCGACGTATAGCTCGGGATTCGGCTACACCTTC CASSPTYSSGFGYTF
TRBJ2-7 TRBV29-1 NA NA TGCAGCGTTGTGGGGACTGGGGAGCAGTACTTC CSVVGTGEQYF
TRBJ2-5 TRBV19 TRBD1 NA TGTGCCAGTAGTGACAGGGTCGGAGAGACCCAGTACTTC CASSDRVGETQYF
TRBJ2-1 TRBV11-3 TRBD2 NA TGTGCCAGCAGCGCCGCCGGGACTAGCGGTTACAATGAGCAGTTCTTC CASSAAGTSGYNEQFF
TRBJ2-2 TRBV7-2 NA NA TGTGCCAGCAGCTCGGGAACTTCAAGCACCGGGGAGCTGTTTTTT CASSSGTSSTGELFF
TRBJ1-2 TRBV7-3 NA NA TGTGCCAGCAGCGAAAAACCGATACCCAACTACACCTTC CASSEKPIPNYTF
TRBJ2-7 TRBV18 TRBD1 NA TGTGCCAGCTCCCTACGGGACAGGGAACGGGCCGAGCAGTACTTC CASSLRDRERAEQYF
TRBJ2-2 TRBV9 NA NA TGTGCCAGCAGCACGAGCCCGTCCGGGGGCTACATTAACACCGGGGAGCTGTTTTTT CASSTSPSGGYINTGELFF
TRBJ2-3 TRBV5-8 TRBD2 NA TGTGCCAGCAGCTTTTATATGGCGGGAGGCGCAGATACGCAGTATTTT CASSFYMAGGADTQYF
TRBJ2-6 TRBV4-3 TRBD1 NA TGCGCCAGCAGCCAAGAGGGACAGTTGAACTCTGGGGCCAACGTCCTGACTTTC CASSQEGQLNSGANVLTF
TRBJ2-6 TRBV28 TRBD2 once TGTGCCAGCAGTCTAGGACTAGCGGTATCTGGGGCCAACGTCCTGACTTTC CASSLGLAVSGANVLTF
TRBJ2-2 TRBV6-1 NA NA TGTGCCAGCACGCTCACCGGGGAGCTGTTTTTT CASTLTGELFF
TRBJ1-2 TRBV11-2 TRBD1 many TGTGCCAGCAGCTTAGAGCATCAGGGGGCATACACCTTC CASSLEHQGAYTF
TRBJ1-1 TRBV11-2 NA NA TGTGCCAGCAGCGCCAACGTAGACACTGAAGCTTTCTTT CASSANVDTEAFF
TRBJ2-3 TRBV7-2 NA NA TGTGCCAGCAGTCGAGCGAGGTCCGATACGCAGTATTTT CASSRARSDTQYF
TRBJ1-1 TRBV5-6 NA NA TGTGCCAGCAGCCCCGGGTTAGGGCGAGCTTTCTTT CASSPGLGRAFF